These 29 T cell receptor beta chains originate from one sample sequenced in a study of blood T cell repertoires in COVID-19. The data were produced by immunoSEQ multiplex PCR, yet TCRdb's version contains in-frame clones alone and is incomplete. The sample holds about 15,000 clones, less than 90% seen once. The specimen was peripheral blood. The receptors here all came from a woman between 70 and 85 years old in a cohort sampled during active or convalescent COVID-19.

For the CDR3, the DNA is TGTGCCAGCAGCTTGTTAGGCCAGGGAAGACTGGCATACGAGCAGTACTTC. Protein sequence: CASSLLGQGRLAYEQYF. The V gene is TRBV5-6, the J gene TRBJ2-7, with a weak D call TRBD1 (5 bases). Trimming stripped 1 base from V and 4 bases from J, with 21 bases between. The CDR3 covers 17 residues. Germline V gene sequence: CDR1 SGHDT, CDR2 YYEEEE.

CDR3 region: CASRTSTGNNQPQHF. The CDR3 nucleotides read TGTGCCAGCAGAACATCGACAGGGAACAATCAGCCCCAGCATTTT. The chain recombines TRBV6-5 with TRBJ1-5, with TRBD1 identical over 7 bases. The CDR3 spans 15 residues. Germline CDR1 and CDR2: MNHEY and SVGAGI. Trimming took 6 bases from V and 3 from J; bases not matched to a gene: 8.

V gene TRBV19 combines with J gene TRBJ1-2; 9 bases are a match to TRBD1. Trimming cost V 3 bases and J 2 bases; bases outside gene matches: 4. Germline-derived CDR1 and CDR2 are LNHDA and SQIVND (reference sequence). This CDR3 comprises 15 residues. The CDR3 DNA reads as TGTGCCAGTAGTATTGTGGGACAGGGCAACTATGGCTACACCTTC. Translated, it gives CASSIVGQGNYGYTF.

V and J are TRBV9 and TRBJ1-1; tentative D call: TRBD1 (6 bases). Looked up from germline, CDR1 is SGDLS and CDR2 is YYNGEE. The CDR3 is 13 residues long. V was cut by 5 bases and J by 11 bases, with 19 bases left in between. The CDR3 nucleotides are TGTGCCAGCAGTCCGGACAGCCGGGGGGGGGCTTTCTTT. Translation: CASSPDSRGGAFF. Using reference TRBV9 and TRBJ1-1 for the parts outside the CDR3, the full variable domain is DSGVTQTPKHLITATGQRVTLRCSPRSGDLSVYWYQQSLDQGLQFLIQYYNGEERAKGNILERFSAQQFPDLHSELNLSSLELGDSALYFCASSPDSRGGAFFGQGTRLTVV.

This chain joins TRBV11-3 and TRBJ1-1, with 8 bases identical to TRBD1. In germline, CDR1 is SGHNT, CDR2 YENEEA. Losses at the gene ends were 5 bases for V and 6 bases for J; bases not matched to a gene: 8. CDR3 length: 14 residues. The CDR3 loop reads CASSHGQGNAEAFF. Here the CDR3 DNA reads TGTGCCAGCAGCCACGGACAGGGCAACGCTGAAGCTTTCTTT. Together with reference TRBV11-3 and TRBJ1-1, the CDR3 gives the full variable domain: EAGVVQSPRYKIIEKKQPVAFWCNPISGHNTLYWYLQNLGQGPELLIRYENEEAVDDSQLPKDRFSAERLKGVDSTLKIQPAELGDSAVYLCASSHGQGNAEAFFGQGTRLTVV.

V and J are TRBV29-1 and TRBJ2-5; D is perhaps TRBD1 (6 bases). CDR1 is SQVTM and CDR2 is ANQGSEA in the germline V gene. Trimming stripped 5 bases from V and 5 bases from J, with 21 bases between. This CDR3 contains 15 residues. The CDR3 reads CSVIMNSGGWETQYF. CDR3 coding DNA: TGCAGCGTTATCATGAACTCTGGGGGCTGGGAGACCCAGTACTTC.

The rearrangement links TRBV7-2 to TRBJ1-3; a weak D match, TRBD1 (5 bases). CDR3 size: 14 residues. Per the germline V gene, CDR1 is SGHTA and CDR2 is FQGNSA. V was shortened by 3 bases and J by 0 bases, with 6 bases between the two germline ends. The CDR3 region has the DNA TGTGCCAGCAGCTTCGACAGCTCTGGAAACACCATATATTTT. This gives the protein CASSFDSSGNTIYF.

This clone was picked up a small number of times. This CDR3 is also generated by other DNA sequences in the sample. DNA of the CDR3: TGCGCCAGCAGCCTAGGGACACTCCAAGAGACCCAGTACTTC. Its protein product is CASSLGTLQETQYF. This chain connects TRBV5-1 to TRBJ2-5; D perhaps matches TRBD1 (6 bases). The CDR3 sequence is 14 residues long. V was trimmed by 4 bases and J by 1 base, leaving 11 bases between them. Germline values: CDR1 SGHRS, CDR2 YFSETQ.

The chain uses TRBV19 and TRBJ1-5; 8 bases fit TRBD1. The CDR3 has 14 amino acids. V shed 4 bases, J shed 6 bases, and the junction held 5 bases outside the gene matches. Germline values: CDR1 LNHDA, CDR2 SQIVND (reference sequence). The CDR3 sequence is CASSTTGAGQPQHF. CDR3 in DNA: TGTGCCAGTAGTACGACAGGGGCTGGTCAGCCCCAGCATTTT.

This sequence joins TRBV28 and TRBJ1-5; the D gene is possibly TRBD1 (5 bases). This CDR3 has 13 residues. In germline, CDR1 is MDHEN, CDR2 SYDVKM. With 2 bases removed from V and 5 bases from J, the gap between germline ends came to 7 bases. CDR3 sequence (DNA): TGTGCCAGCAGTTTAGCAGGGCATCAGCCCCAGCATTTT. Residues: CASSLAGHQPQHF.

This clone was observed a single time. The chain recombines TRBV28 with TRBJ1-4, with TRBD1 identical over 7 bases. The junction had 11 bases not matched to a gene; V was cut back by 5 bases and J by 8 bases. The CDR3 has 15 residues. The germline V gene encodes CDR1 MDHEN and CDR2 SYDVKM. The CDR3 protein is CASSLMRQGQEKLFF. The CDR3 DNA reads as TGTGCCAGCAGTCTCATGAGACAGGGCCAGGAAAAACTGTTTTTT. Full variable domain (remainder filled in from reference TRBV28 and TRBJ1-4): DVKVTQSSRYLVKRTGEKVFLECVQDMDHENMFWYRQDPGLGLRLIYFSYDVKMKEKGDIPEGYSVSREKKERFSLILESASTNQTSMYLCASSLMRQGQEKLFFGSGTQLSVL.

The J gene is TRBJ1-2, the V gene TRBV6-5; D is undetermined. V lost 4 bases to trimming and J lost 5 bases, with 5 bases between them. The CDR3 contains 11 residues. Germline V lookup: CDR1 MNHEY, CDR2 SVGAGI. The CDR3 bases are TGTGCCAGCAGTTCGGGTTATGGCTACACCTTC. Translated: CASSSGYGYTF.

This clone was observed a few times. The rearrangement joins TRBV5-1 to TRBJ2-5; TRBD2 aligns across 10 bases. Germline-derived CDR1 and CDR2 are SGHRS and YFSETQ. CDR3 length equals 14 residues. The V and J ends lost 2 bases and 5 bases, in that order; junction bases with no gene match: 3. CDR3 protein: CASSFSGLAETQYF. CDR3 in DNA: TGCGCCAGCAGCTTTTCGGGACTAGCGGAGACCCAGTACTTC.

This clone was counted once. The chain is built from TRBV2 and TRBJ1-5; D not resolved. The CDR3 has 14 residues. V lost 4 bases and J lost 0, with 7 bases in between. Germline CDR1 is SNHLY and CDR2 is FYNNEI. The CDR3 reads CASSGQFSNQPQHF. The CDR3 DNA follows: TGTGCCAGCAGTGGCCAGTTTAGCAATCAGCCCCAGCATTTT.

The rearrangement joins TRBV19 to TRBJ1-6, with D perhaps matching TRBD1 (5 bases). The CDR3 totals 14 residues. Trimming took off 4 bases at V and 6 bases at J, with 10 bases between the two ends. The germline V gene encodes CDR1 LNHDA and CDR2 SQIVND (reference sequence). The CDR3 region is CASSTRDFNSPLHF. The CDR3 DNA sequence: TGTGCCAGTAGTACCCGGGACTTTAATTCACCCCTCCACTTT.

The genes are TRBV3-1 (or the pseudogene TRBV3-2) and TRBJ1-1; D uncertain. The CDR3 runs 13 residues. Germline loops: CDR1 LGHDT, CDR2 YNNKEL (reference sequence). V lost 4 bases and J lost 1, with 7 bases in between. This CDR3 is CASSPQWNTEAFF. In nucleotides, the CDR3 is TGTGCCAGCAGCCCTCAGTGGAACACTGAAGCTTTCTTT.

This chain uses TRBV7-2 with TRBJ2-1, with 13 bases lining up with TRBD2. In germline, CDR1 is SGHTA, CDR2 FQGNSA. With 1 base clipped from V and 3 bases from J, the junction kept 6 bases outside the gene matches. The CDR3 spans 18 residues. In DNA form, the CDR3 reads TGTGCCAGCAGCTTAGGACTAGCGGGGGGCGCCTACTACAATGAGCAGTTCTTC. It translates to CASSLGLAGGAYYNEQFF.

The CDR3 reads CASSLKGASLETQYF. The CDR3 DNA sequence: TGTGCCAGCAGTTTAAAGGGTGCTAGCTTGGAGACCCAGTACTTC. This chain joins TRBV27 and TRBJ2-5; possible D gene TRBD2, 5 bases. The CDR3 has 15 amino acids. In germline, CDR1 is MNHEY, CDR2 SMNVEV (reference sequence). V lost 2 bases to trimming and J lost 5 bases, with 15 bases between them.

This rearrangement joins TRBV27 to TRBJ1-2; 9 positions match TRBD1. The germline CDR1 and CDR2 sequences are MNHEY and SMNVEV (reference sequence). V lost 5 bases, J lost 3 bases, and 10 bases stayed unmatched. This CDR3 is built from 16 residues. CDR3 region: CASSPRGTGIHYGYTF. For the CDR3, the DNA is TGTGCCAGCAGTCCTAGGGGGACAGGGATCCACTATGGCTACACCTTC.

The chain is built from TRBV28 and TRBJ1-5; possible D gene TRBD1, 5 bases. CDR3 length: 17 residues. The germline V gene has CDR1 MDHEN and CDR2 SYDVKM. Trimming removed 2 bases from V and 2 bases from J, with 16 bases in between. DNA of the CDR3: TGTGCCAGCAGTTTAACCCAGGGATTTCGGGGCAATCAGCCCCAGCATTTT. Protein sequence: CASSLTQGFRGNQPQHF.

J is TRBJ1-5 and V is TRBV19; D is perhaps TRBD1 (6 bases). The germline V gene has CDR1 LNHDA and CDR2 SQIVND (reference sequence). The V end lost 4 bases, the J end lost 4 bases, and 11 bases lay between the germline ends. The CDR3 loop spans 14 amino acids. CDR3: CASSTYRVNQPQHF. As DNA, the CDR3 is TGTGCCAGTAGTACCTACAGGGTTAATCAGCCCCAGCATTTT.

The J gene is TRBJ2-3, the V gene TRBV28, with a tentative D call TRBD1 (7 bases). This CDR3 comprises 14 residues. V dropped 2 bases and J dropped 4 bases, with 10 bases sitting between them. Germline CDR1 MDHEN, CDR2 SYDVKM. The CDR3 region is CASSLRRGPDTQYF. The CDR3 nucleotides read TGTGCCAGCAGTTTAAGGAGGGGGCCAGATACGCAGTATTTT.

The chain couples TRBV24-1 to TRBJ2-3; TRBD2 is a possible D gene (5 bases). Germline CDR1 KGHDR, CDR2 SFDVKD. This CDR3 is built from 14 residues. V was trimmed by 3 bases and J by 8 bases, leaving 14 bases between them. This CDR3 is CATSDPQRRGTQYF. The CDR3 nucleotides read TGTGCCACCAGTGATCCTCAGCGGCGTGGTACGCAGTATTTT.

This clone appeared a few times. The rearrangement uses TRBV9 and TRBJ1-6; 9 nucleotides match TRBD1. The germline CDR1 and CDR2 sequences are SGDLS and YYNGEE. V trimming: 4 bases; J trimming: 5 bases; junction bases outside the gene matches: 4. The CDR3 extends over 15 amino acids. CDR3 sequence reads: CASSPGQGNNSPLHF. The CDR3 DNA reads TGTGCCAGCAGCCCAGGACAGGGGAATAATTCACCCCTCCACTTT.

This clone occurred once. The rearrangement uses TRBV9 and TRBJ1-4; D not certain. Trimming removed 0 bases from V and 8 bases from J, with 20 bases in between. The CDR3 length is 17 residues. Germline V gene data show CDR1 as SGDLS and CDR2 as YYNGEE. Here the CDR3 DNA reads TGTGCCAGCAGCGTAGCTTTTGGGCTCCCGGAGGCCGAAAAACTGTTTTTT. Its translation: CASSVAFGLPEAEKLFF.

The rearrangement joins TRBV5-1 to TRBJ1-1; D unresolved. The germline CDR1 and CDR2 sequences are SGHRS and YFSETQ. This CDR3 region has 15 residues. V gave up 6 bases and J gave up 1 base, with 16 bases separating them. The CDR3 DNA is TGCGCCAGCACCGGAGGAGGAGGCGGGAACACTGAAGCTTTCTTT. Its translation is CASTGGGGGNTEAFF.

The V gene is TRBV7-3, the J gene TRBJ2-1, with D uncertain. Germline CDR1 is SGHTA and CDR2 is FQGTGA. V was pared by 4 bases and J by 12 bases, with 10 bases between. The CDR3 is 11 amino acids. The CDR3 region has the DNA TGTGCCAGCAGCTCGGGTATAACGCAGTTCTTC. Its translation: CASSSGITQFF.

In this sample, this clone turned up once. This rearrangement joins TRBV7-7 to TRBJ2-3; the D is unclear. Germline loops: CDR1 SSHAT, CDR2 FNYEAQ (reference sequence). The CDR3 length is 22 residues. Trimming removed 8 bases from V and 6 bases from J, with 42 bases in between. CDR3 coding DNA: TGTGCCAGCTCACCCCCCGGCAGTAGGATTCCCCCGGAGATACACGTCGAGGATACGCAGTATTTT. It codes for CASSPPGSRIPPEIHVEDTQYF.

The rearrangement joins TRBV6-5 to TRBJ1-2; 11 nucleotides match TRBD1. The CDR3 contains 12 residues. Germline V gives CDR1 MNHEY, CDR2 SVGAGI. Trimming at V came to 10 bases and at J to 7 bases, leaving 5 bases not matched to a gene. The CDR3 DNA reads as TGTGCCACCCGGACAGGGGGCCGTGGCTACACCTTC. It yields the protein CATRTGGRGYTF.